These 16 T cell receptor beta chains were all obtained from the same sample, sequenced in a study of T cell responses to AZD1222 COVID-19 vaccine. Some clones are missing from TCRdb's copy, which holds only in-frame ones; the method was immunoSEQ multiplex PCR. This sample has about 130,000 clones, with around 85% found just once. This material consisted of peripheral blood, taken 28 days after the second dose of the MenACWY control vaccine. These TCRs come from an adult who received the MenACWY meningococcal vaccine as a control.

The CDR3: CASSSVRGGVGELFF. The CDR3 DNA is TGTGCCAGCAGCTCGGTACGGGGGGGCGTCGGGGAGCTGTTTTTT. The chain uses TRBV7-8 and TRBJ2-2; 8 nucleotides align to TRBD2. Germline trimming cut 4 bases from V and 7 bases from J; bases unmatched to any gene: 8. The length of the CDR3 is 15 residues. Germline CDR1 reads SGHVS; CDR2 reads FQNEAQ.

This clone was recorded only once. The chain recombines TRBV28 with TRBJ1-6; TRBD1 matches 10 bases. V was pared by 0 bases and J by 9 bases, with 5 bases of the junction left unmatched. The CDR3 length is 16 residues. CDR1 is MDHEN, CDR2 SYDVKM, per germline. The DNA of the CDR3 is TGTGCCAGCAGTTTATGGGGGACAGGGGTTTTTTCACCCCTCCACTTT. Protein: CASSLWGTGVFSPLHF.

The J gene is TRBJ1-3, the V gene TRBV20-1, with 8 nucleotides matching TRBD1. Germline CDR1 is DFQATT and CDR2 is SNEGSKA (reference sequence). J lost 8 bases, V lost 5 bases, and 2 bases had no gene match. The CDR3 consists of 11 residues. CDR3 DNA: TGCAGTGCTTCGACAGGGGACACCATATATTTT. It yields the protein CSASTGDTIYF.

The chain is built from TRBV10-1 and TRBJ2-5, with no clear D. The CDR3 runs 11 residues. V lost 5 bases, J lost 2 bases, and 3 bases lay in between. The germline gives CDR1 WNHNN, CDR2 SYGVQD (reference sequence). CDR3: CASSHQETQYF. For the CDR3, the DNA is TGCGCCAGCAGTCATCAAGAGACCCAGTACTTC.

V is TRBV9 and J is TRBJ2-1, with D possibly matching TRBD2 (5 bases). CDR1 SGDLS and CDR2 YYNGEE come from the germline V gene. V lost 4 bases, J lost 8 bases, and 13 bases lay in between. This CDR3 comprises 13 residues. DNA of the CDR3: TGTGCCAGCAGCCCCCGACTCGGGGATGAGCAGTTCTTC. Translation gives CASSPRLGDEQFF.

This sequence joins TRBV28 and TRBJ1-2; D call uncertain. This CDR3 is 11 amino acids long. Trimming stripped 6 bases from V and 8 bases from J, with 10 bases between. CDR1 and CDR2 (germline): MDHEN, SYDVKM. CDR3 in DNA: TGTGCCAGCAGGGTCCAATGGGGCTACACCTTC. Its translation is CASRVQWGYTF.

This clone came up once. The V call is TRBV27, the J call TRBJ2-7, with TRBD2 matching 12 bases. The CDR3 length is 14 residues. The V gene end was trimmed by 5 bases and the J gene end by 3 bases; junction bases not matched to a gene: 2. Germline lookup yields CDR1 MNHEY and CDR2 SMNVEV (reference sequence). In DNA form, the CDR3 reads TGTGCCAGCAGTCAGGGACTAGCGGGCTACGAGCAGTACTTC. Translation: CASSQGLAGYEQYF.

The V call is TRBV19, the J call TRBJ2-2; no definite D call. This CDR3 is 17 amino acids long. Germline V CDR1 and CDR2: LNHDA, SQIVND (reference sequence). The V end was cut by 3 bases, the J end by 0 bases, with 14 bases between. In DNA form, the CDR3 reads TGTGCCAGTAGTATCGCTAGGGCCAATCCGAACACCGGGGAGCTGTTTTTT. Translated, it gives CASSIARANPNTGELFF.

The V call is TRBV5-1, the J call TRBJ1-3; unclear D gene. The CDR3 length is 15 residues. Trimming took 0 bases from V and 0 from J, leaving 7 bases between them. CDR1 and CDR2 (germline): SGHRS, YFSETQ. CDR3 in amino acids: CASSLAGSSGNTIYF. DNA of the CDR3: TGCGCCAGCAGCTTGGCGGGGAGCTCTGGAAACACCATATATTTT.

This clone occurred a few times. The chain couples TRBV28 to TRBJ1-6; D is undetermined. Trimming stripped 4 bases from V and 14 bases from J, with 9 bases between. The CDR3 runs to 11 residues. Germline V gives CDR1 MDHEN, CDR2 SYDVKM. The CDR3 DNA sequence: TGTGCCAGCAGTTCCGTTTGGGCCCTCCACTTT. It is translated as CASSSVWALHF.

The chain carries TRBV29-1 and TRBJ1-1, with 8 nucleotides matching TRBD1. The CDR3 covers 14 residues. Germline assignment: CDR1 SQVTM and CDR2 ANQGSEA. Unmatched junction bases numbered 4, after V lost 3 bases and J lost 1 base. CDR3 loop: CSVDRTGTNTEAFF. CDR3 in DNA: TGCAGCGTTGATAGGACAGGGACGAACACTGAAGCTTTCTTT.

Points on this clone: The identical CDR3 is also encoded by other nucleotide sequences in the sample. The CDR3 spells CASSLGRSSYEQYF. Written as DNA, the CDR3 is TGTGCCAGCAGCTTAGGGCGGAGCTCCTACGAGCAGTACTTC. This chain uses TRBV7-2 with TRBJ2-7, with D hard to call. V was pared by 1 base and J by 0 bases, with 7 bases between. Germline CDR1 and CDR2: SGHTA and FQGNSA. This CDR3 has 14 amino acids.

This chain joins TRBV6-1 and TRBJ2-2; no clear D gene. Trimming took 2 bases from V and 4 from J, leaving 11 bases between them. The germline gives CDR1 MNHNS, CDR2 SASEGT. The CDR3 consists of 15 residues. Written as DNA, the CDR3 is TGTGCCAGCAGTGAATTGGGCCGAAGCACCGGGGAGCTGTTTTTT. Translated: CASSELGRSTGELFF.

The chain employs TRBV7-8 and TRBJ1-3; D is undetermined. V lost 0 bases and J 2 bases, leaving 8 bases between the germline ends. Germline lookup yields CDR1 SGHVS and CDR2 FQNEAQ. CDR3 length equals 15 residues. CDR3 residues: CASSLALGTGNTIYF. CDR3 DNA sequence: TGTGCCAGCAGCTTAGCGCTAGGGACTGGAAACACCATATATTTT. Variable domain in full (rest from reference TRBV7-8 and TRBJ1-3): GAGVSQSPRYKVAKRGQDVALRCDPISGHVSLFWYQQALGQGPEFLTYFQNEAQLDKSGLPSDRFFAERPEGSVSTLKIQRTQQEDSAVYLCASSLALGTGNTIYFGEGSWLTVV.

The J gene is TRBJ2-1, the V gene TRBV6-5; TRBD1 agrees at 7 bases. Germline loops: CDR1 MNHEY, CDR2 SVGAGI. V lost 2 bases, J lost 3 bases, and 4 bases stayed unmatched. The CDR3 runs 15 residues. Here the CDR3 reads CASSYEQGIYNEQFF. CDR3 in DNA: TGTGCCAGCAGTTACGAACAGGGGATCTACAATGAGCAGTTCTTC.

V gene TRBV25-1 combines with J gene TRBJ2-7, with D perhaps given as TRBD1 or TRBD2 (5 bases each). Per the germline V gene, CDR1 is MGHDK and CDR2 is SYGVNS. V was shortened by 2 bases and J by 2 bases, with 13 bases between the two germline ends. CDR3 length equals 15 residues. The CDR3 sequence is CASSEKDPGPYEQYF. CDR3 nucleotide sequence: TGTGCCAGCAGTGAAAAGGATCCGGGACCCTACGAGCAGTACTTC.